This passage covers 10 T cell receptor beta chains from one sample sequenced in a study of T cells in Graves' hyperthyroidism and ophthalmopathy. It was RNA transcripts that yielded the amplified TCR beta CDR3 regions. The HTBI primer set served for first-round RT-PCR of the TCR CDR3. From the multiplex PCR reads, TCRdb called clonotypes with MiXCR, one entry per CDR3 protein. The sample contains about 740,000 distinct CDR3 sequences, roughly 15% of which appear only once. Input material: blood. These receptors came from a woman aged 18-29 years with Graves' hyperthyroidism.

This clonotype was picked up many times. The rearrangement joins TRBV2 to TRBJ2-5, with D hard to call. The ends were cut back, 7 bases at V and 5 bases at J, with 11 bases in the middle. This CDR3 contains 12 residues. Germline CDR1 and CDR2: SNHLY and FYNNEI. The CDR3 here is CASKRTEETQYF. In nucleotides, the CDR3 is TGTGCCAGCAAGAGGACCGAGGAGACCCAGTACTTC.

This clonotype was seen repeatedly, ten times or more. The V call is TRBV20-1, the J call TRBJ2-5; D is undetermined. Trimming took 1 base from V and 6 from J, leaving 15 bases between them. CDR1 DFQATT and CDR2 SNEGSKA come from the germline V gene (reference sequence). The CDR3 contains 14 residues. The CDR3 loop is CSARVPYRSKTQYF. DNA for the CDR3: TGCAGTGCTAGAGTGCCGTACCGTTCGAAGACCCAGTACTTC.

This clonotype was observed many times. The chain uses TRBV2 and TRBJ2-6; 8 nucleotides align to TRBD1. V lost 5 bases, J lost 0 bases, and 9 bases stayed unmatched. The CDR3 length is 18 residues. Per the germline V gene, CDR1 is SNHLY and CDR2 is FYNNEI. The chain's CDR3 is CASSLHGQGDSGANVLTF. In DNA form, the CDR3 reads TGTGCCAGCAGTCTACACGGACAGGGCGACTCTGGGGCCAACGTCCTGACTTTC.

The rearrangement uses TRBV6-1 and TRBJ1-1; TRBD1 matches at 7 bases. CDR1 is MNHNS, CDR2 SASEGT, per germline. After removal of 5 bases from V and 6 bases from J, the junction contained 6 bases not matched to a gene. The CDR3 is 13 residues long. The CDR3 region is CASSRDRAAEAFF. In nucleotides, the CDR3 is TGTGCCAGCAGTCGCGACAGGGCTGCTGAAGCTTTCTTT.

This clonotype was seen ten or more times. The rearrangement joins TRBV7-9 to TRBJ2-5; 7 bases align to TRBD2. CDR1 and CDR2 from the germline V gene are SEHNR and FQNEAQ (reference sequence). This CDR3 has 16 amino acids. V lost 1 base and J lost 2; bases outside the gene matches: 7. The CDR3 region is CASSLDGRDYQETQYF. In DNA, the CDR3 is TGTGCCAGCAGCTTAGATGGGCGGGACTATCAAGAGACCCAGTACTTC.

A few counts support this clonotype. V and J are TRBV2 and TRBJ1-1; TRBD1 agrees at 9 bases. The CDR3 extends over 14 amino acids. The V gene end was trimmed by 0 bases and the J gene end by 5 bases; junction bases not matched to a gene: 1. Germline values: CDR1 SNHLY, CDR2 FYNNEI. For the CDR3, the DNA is TGTGCCAGCAGTGAAGCCGGACAGGGGACTGAAGCTTTCTTT. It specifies CASSEAGQGTEAFF.

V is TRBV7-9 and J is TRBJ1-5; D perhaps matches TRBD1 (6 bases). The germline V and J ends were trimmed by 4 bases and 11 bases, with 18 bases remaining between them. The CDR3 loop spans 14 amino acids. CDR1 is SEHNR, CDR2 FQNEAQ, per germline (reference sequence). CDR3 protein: CASSSTGRGTAQHF. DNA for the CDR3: TGTGCCAGCAGCTCGACAGGAAGGGGGACGGCCCAGCATTTT.

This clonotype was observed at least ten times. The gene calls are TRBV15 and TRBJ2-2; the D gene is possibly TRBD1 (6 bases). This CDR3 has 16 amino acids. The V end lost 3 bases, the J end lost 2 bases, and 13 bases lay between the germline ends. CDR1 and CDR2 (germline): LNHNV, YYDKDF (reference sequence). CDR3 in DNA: TGTGCCACCAGCAGGGGGGCAGGGCCTAACACCGGGGAGCTGTTTTTT. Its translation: CATSRGAGPNTGELFF.

CDR3 DNA sequence: TGTGCCAGTAGTCCCGAACTAGCGGGAGGCTACGAGCAGTTCTTC. Protein: CASSPELAGGYEQFF. The chain couples TRBV19 to TRBJ2-1; 12 nucleotides line up with TRBD2. Germline-derived CDR1 and CDR2 are LNHDA and SQIVND (reference sequence). Trimming took 5 bases from V and 10 from J; bases not matched to a gene: 9. CDR3 length equals 15 residues.

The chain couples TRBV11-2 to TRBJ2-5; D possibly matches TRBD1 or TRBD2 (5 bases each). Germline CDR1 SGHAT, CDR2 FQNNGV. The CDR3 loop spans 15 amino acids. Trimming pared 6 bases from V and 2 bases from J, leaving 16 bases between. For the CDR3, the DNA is TGTGCCAGCAGAGATTCCGGGACGGTGCAAGAGACCCAGTACTTC. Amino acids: CASRDSGTVQETQYF. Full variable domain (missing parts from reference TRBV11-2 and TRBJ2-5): EAGVAQSPRYKIIEKRQSVAFWCNPISGHATLYWYQQILGQGPKLLIQFQNNGVVDDSQLPKDRFSAERLKGVDSTLKIQPAKLEDSAVYLCASRDSGTVQETQYFGPGTRLLVL.